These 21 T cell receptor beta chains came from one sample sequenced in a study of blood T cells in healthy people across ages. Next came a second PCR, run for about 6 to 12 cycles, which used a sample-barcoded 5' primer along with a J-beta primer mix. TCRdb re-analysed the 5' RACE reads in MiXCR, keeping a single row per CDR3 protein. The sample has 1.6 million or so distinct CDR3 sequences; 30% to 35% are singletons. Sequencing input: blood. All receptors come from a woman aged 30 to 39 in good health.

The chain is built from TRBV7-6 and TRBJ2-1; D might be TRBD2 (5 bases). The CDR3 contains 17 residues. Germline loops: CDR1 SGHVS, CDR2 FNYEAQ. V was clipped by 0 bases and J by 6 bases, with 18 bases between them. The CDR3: CASSLATTRVDGNEQFF. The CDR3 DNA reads TGTGCCAGCAGCTTAGCGACTACGAGGGTAGACGGCAATGAGCAGTTCTTC.

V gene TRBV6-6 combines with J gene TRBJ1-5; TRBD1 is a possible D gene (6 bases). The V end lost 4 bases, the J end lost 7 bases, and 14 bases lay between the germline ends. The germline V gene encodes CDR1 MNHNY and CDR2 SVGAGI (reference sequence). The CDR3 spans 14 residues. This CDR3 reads CASSWDIGYQPQHF. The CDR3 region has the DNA TGTGCCAGCAGTTGGGACATAGGGTACCAGCCCCAGCATTTT.

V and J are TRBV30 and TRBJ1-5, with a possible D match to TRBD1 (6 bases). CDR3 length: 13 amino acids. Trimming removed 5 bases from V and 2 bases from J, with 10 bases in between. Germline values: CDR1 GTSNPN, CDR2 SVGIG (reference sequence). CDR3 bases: TGTGCCTGGGGGAGGGGGGGCAATCAGCCCCAGCATTTT. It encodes CAWGRGGNQPQHF.

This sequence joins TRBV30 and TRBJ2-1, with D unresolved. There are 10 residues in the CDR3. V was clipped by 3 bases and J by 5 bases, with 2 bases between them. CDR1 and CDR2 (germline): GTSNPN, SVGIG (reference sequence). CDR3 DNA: TGTGCCTGGAGAGACAATGAGCAGTTCTTC. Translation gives CAWRDNEQFF.

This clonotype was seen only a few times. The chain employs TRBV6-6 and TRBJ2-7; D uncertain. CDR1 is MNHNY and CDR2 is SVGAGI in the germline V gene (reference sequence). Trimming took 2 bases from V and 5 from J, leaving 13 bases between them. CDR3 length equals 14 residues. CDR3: CASSYTSPRNEQYF. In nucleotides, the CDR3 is TGTGCCAGCAGTTACACTTCTCCCCGGAACGAGCAGTACTTC.

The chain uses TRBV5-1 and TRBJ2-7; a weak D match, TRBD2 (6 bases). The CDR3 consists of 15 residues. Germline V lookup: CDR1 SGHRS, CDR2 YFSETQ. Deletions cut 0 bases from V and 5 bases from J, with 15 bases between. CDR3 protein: CASSLGASEAHEQYF. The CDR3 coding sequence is TGCGCCAGCAGCTTGGGGGCTAGCGAAGCCCACGAGCAGTACTTC.

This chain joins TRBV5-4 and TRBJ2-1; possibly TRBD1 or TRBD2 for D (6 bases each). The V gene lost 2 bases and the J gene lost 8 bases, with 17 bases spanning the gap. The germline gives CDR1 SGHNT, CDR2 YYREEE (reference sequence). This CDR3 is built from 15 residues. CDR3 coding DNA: TGTGCCAGCAGCTTAACAATTTTCGGGGGCCATGAGCAGTTCTTC. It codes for CASSLTIFGGHEQFF.

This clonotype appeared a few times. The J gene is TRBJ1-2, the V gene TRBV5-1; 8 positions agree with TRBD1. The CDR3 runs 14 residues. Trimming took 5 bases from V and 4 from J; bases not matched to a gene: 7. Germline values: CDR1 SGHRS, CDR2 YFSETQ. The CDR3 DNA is TGCGCCAGCAGTTCAGGGGGCGCCGGCTATGGCTACACCTTC. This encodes CASSSGGAGYGYTF.

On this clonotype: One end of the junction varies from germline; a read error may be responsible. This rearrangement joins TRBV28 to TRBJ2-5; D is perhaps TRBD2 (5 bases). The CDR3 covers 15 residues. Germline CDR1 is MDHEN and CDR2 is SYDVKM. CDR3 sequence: CASSLVGSHQGTQYF. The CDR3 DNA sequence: TGTGCCAGCAGTTTAGTGGGGAGCCACCAAGGGACCCAGTACTTC.

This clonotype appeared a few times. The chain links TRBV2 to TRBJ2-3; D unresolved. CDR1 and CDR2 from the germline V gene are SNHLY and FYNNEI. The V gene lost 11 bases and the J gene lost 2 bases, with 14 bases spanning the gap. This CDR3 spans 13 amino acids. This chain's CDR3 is CAGARLLTDTQYF. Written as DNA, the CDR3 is TGTGCCGGCGCGAGGCTTCTCACAGATACGCAGTATTTT.

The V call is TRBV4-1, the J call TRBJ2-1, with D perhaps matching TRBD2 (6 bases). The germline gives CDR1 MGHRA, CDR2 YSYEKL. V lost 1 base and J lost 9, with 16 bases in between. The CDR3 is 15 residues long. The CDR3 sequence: CASSQVRGGNSEQFF. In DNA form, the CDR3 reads TGCGCCAGCAGCCAAGTCCGGGGAGGTAACAGTGAGCAGTTCTTC.

CDR3 protein: CASNRFTDTQYF. The CDR3 region has the DNA TGTGCCAGCAATAGATTCACAGATACGCAGTATTTT. The chain joins TRBV6-2 or TRBV6-3 to TRBJ2-3; D ambiguous. The CDR3 consists of 12 residues. Germline assignment: CDR1 MNHEY and CDR2 SVGEGT. V lost 7 bases and J lost 2, with 7 bases in between.

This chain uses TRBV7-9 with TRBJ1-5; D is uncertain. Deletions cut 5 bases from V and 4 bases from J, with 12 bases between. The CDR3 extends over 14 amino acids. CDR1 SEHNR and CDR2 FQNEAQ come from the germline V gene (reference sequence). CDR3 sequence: CASSPIGPNQPQHF. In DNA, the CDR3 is TGTGCCAGCAGCCCAATCGGGCCGAATCAGCCCCAGCATTTT.

Written as DNA, the CDR3 is TGTGCCAGCAGCGTAGAGGGGGTTGAAGATACGCAGTATTTT. Translation: CASSVEGVEDTQYF. V is TRBV9 and J is TRBJ2-3, with a tentative D call TRBD1 (6 bases). V shed 0 bases and J shed 5 bases, with 10 bases lying between them. This CDR3 is built from 14 residues. From germline, CDR1 is SGDLS and CDR2 YYNGEE.

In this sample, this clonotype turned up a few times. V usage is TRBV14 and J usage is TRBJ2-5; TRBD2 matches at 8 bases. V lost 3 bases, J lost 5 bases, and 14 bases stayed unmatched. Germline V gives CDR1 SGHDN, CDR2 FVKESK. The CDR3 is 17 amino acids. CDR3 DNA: TGTGCCAGCAGCCAGGGGGCCGGACTAGCAACGAAGGAGACCCAGTACTTC. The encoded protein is CASSQGAGLATKETQYF.

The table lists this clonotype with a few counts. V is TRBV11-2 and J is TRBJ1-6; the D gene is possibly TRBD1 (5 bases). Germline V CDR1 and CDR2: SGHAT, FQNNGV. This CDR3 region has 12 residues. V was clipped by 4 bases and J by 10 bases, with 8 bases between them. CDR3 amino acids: CASSWGPSPLHF. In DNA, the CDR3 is TGTGCCAGCAGCTGGGGACCGTCACCCCTCCACTTT. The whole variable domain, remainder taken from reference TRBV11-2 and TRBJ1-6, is EAGVAQSPRYKIIEKRQSVAFWCNPISGHATLYWYQQILGQGPKLLIQFQNNGVVDDSQLPKDRFSAERLKGVDSTLKIQPAKLEDSAVYLCASSWGPSPLHFGNGTRLTVT.

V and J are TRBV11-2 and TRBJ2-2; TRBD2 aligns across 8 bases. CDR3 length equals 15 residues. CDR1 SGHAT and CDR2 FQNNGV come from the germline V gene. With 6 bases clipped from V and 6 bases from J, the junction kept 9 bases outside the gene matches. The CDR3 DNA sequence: TGTGCCAGCAGAATCCCGGGACTAGTATCCGGGGAGCTGTTTTTT. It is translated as CASRIPGLVSGELFF.

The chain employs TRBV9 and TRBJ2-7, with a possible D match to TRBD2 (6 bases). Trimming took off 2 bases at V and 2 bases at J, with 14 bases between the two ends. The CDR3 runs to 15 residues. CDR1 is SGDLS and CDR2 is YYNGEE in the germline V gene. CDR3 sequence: CASSVGNGSPYEQYF. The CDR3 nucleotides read TGTGCCAGCAGCGTTGGAAACGGGAGCCCCTACGAGCAGTACTTC.

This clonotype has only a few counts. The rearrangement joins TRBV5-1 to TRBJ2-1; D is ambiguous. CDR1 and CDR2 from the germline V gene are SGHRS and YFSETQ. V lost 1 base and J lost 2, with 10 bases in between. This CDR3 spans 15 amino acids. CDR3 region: CASSLLSIAYNEQFF. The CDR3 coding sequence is TGCGCCAGCAGCTTGTTGTCTATCGCCTACAATGAGCAGTTCTTC. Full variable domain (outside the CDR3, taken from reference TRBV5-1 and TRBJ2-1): KAGVTQTPRYLIKTRGQQVTLSCSPISGHRSVSWYQQTPGQGLQFLFEYFSETQRNKGNFPGRFSGRQFSNSRSEMNVSTLELGDSALYLCASSLLSIAYNEQFFGPGTRLTVL.

The CDR3 region is CASSLTGSIADTQYF. DNA for the CDR3: TGTGCCAGCAGCCTTACAGGGAGTATCGCAGATACGCAGTATTTT. V and J are TRBV7-2 and TRBJ2-3; possibly TRBD1 for D (6 bases). This CDR3 has 15 amino acids. The V gene lost 5 bases and the J gene lost 4 bases, with 16 bases spanning the gap. CDR1 and CDR2 from the germline V gene are SGHTA and FQGNSA. Together with reference TRBV7-2 and TRBJ2-3, the CDR3 gives the full variable domain: GAGVSQSPSNKVTEKGKDVELRCDPISGHTALYWYRQSLGQGLEFLIYFQGNSAPDKSGLPSDRFSAERTGGSVSTLTIQRTQQEDSAVYLCASSLTGSIADTQYFGPGTRLTVL.

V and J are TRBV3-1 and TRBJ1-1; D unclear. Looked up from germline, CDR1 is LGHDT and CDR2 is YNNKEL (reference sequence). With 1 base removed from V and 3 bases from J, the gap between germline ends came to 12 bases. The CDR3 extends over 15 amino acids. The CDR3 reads CASSQGDVDDTEAFF. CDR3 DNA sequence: TGTGCCAGCAGCCAAGGAGACGTAGATGACACTGAAGCTTTCTTT. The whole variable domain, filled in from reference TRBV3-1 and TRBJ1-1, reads DTAVSQTPKYLVTQMGNDKSIKCEQNLGHDTMYWYKQDSKKFLKIMFSYNNKELIINETVPNRFSPKSPDKAHLNLHINSLELGDSAVYFCASSQGDVDDTEAFFGQGTRLTVV.